This T cell receptor beta chain was sequenced in a study of pediatric ulcerative colitis. Whole-study findings and limits: Ulcerative colitis patients shared more blood-rectal clones than controls.

TCRdb keeps only in-frame clones here, not all; method: immunoSEQ multiplex PCR. The profile shows tens of thousands of clones, over 70% of them singletons. The CDR3 has 15 residues. Trimming shortened V by 8 bases and J by 5 bases, and 24 bases separated the two germline ends. The germline gives CDR1 GTSNPN, CDR2 SVGIG (reference sequence). This clone was found once. No antigen is known for it. One to two pinch biopsies were taken from the rectum during colonoscopy. The receptor's source is a girl between 5 and 17 years old with moderate ulcerative colitis. The chain links TRBV30 to TRBJ2-5, with D perhaps assigned TRBD1 or TRBD2 (6 bases each). The sample taken for sequencing was gut tissue. CDR3 in amino acids: CAKGFGQGRMETQYF. For the CDR3, the DNA is TGTGCCAAGGGATTTGGGCAGGGGAGGATGGAGACCCAGTACTTC.